This T cell receptor (beta chain) was obtained from a study of T-cell reconstitution after alpha-beta-depleted transplantation in children (TCRdb year 2016). For context, the study as a whole: T-cell immune reconstitution after TCRalphabeta/CD19-depleted allogeneic hematopoietic cell transplantation in children was quantitatively tracked in the study by means of TCR repertoire profiling. What the research found in general, with its limitations: The frequencies of hyperexpanded clones fell over the following months, and after one year, T-cell counts and TCRbeta diversity were mostly attributed to newly produced T cells. In some patients, high TCRbeta diversity at day 60 was attributed to recipient T cells and intrathymic progenitors that had survived conditioning. The apparently early alphabetaT-cell count recovery about two months after transplant was reportedly dependent on only several hundred rapidly expanded clones derived from non-depleted graft cells.

The junction carries 7 bases between V and J, which are trimmed by 0 bases and 6 bases respectively. There are 13 amino acids in the CDR3, from cysteine to phenylalanine inclusive. Only the CDR3 portion is preserved as DNA: 39 bases, with reading frame beginning at the first base. Based on the germline V gene, the CDR1 and CDR2 sequences are SGHDT and YYEEEE. Explained via the paper, the treatment or condition label denotes: allogeneic hematopoietic cell transplantation with graft depleted of TCRalphabeta T cells and CD19 B cells. TCRalphabeta/CD19-depleted allogeneic hematopoietic cell grafts were given to the transplant recipients, all of whom were children. Receptors were amplified or captured by PCR. Instrument on record: Illumina HiSeq 2500. TCR library preparation used molecular barcoding, with unique molecular identifiers applied to normalize quantification of the TCRbeta repertoire. TCRdb trimmed the raw reads at Q25, called clones with MiXCR and kept productive beta chains. Entries that share a CDR3 protein sequence are merged under the most common genes and DNA. For this sample the table gives nearly 350,000 distinct CDR3 sequences, of which 15% to 20% were detected only once. Of the sample, around 38% falls within the top ten clones.

A remark on this clonotype: Its antigen remains unidentified. Base quality data are lacking; no much larger clone is found one base away.

The sequences come from PBMCs, mostly from graft donor cells, collected 360 days after TCRalphabeta/CD19-depleted stem cell transplant. The chain was built from TRBV5-6 and TRBJ2-1, with the identity of the D gene unclear. The TCR originated in a male patient aged 2-9 years who had a stem cell transplant for acute lymphoblastic leukemia, so the T cells may come from the graft donor. The DNA is as follows: TGTGCCAGCAGCTTGGGGTGGCCCAATGAGCAGTTCTTC. It codes for CASSLGWPNEQFF.